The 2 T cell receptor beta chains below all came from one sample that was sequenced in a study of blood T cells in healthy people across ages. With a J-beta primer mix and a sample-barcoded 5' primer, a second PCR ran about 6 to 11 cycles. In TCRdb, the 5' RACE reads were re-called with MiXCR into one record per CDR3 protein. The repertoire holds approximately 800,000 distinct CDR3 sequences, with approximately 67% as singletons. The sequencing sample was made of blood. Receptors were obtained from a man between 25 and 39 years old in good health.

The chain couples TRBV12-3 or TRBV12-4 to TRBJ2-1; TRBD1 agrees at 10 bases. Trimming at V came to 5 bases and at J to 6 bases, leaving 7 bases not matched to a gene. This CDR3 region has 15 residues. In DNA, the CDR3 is TGTGCCAGCAGTGGGGAGACAGGGGGCTTCAATGAGCAGTTCTTC. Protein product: CASSGETGGFNEQFF.

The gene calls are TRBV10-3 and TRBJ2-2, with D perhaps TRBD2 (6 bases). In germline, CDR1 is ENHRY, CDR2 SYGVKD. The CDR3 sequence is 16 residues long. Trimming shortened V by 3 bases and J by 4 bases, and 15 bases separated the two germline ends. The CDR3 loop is CAISEDGGKPTGELFF. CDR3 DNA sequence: TGTGCCATCAGTGAAGACGGCGGGAAACCCACCGGGGAGCTGTTTTTT.